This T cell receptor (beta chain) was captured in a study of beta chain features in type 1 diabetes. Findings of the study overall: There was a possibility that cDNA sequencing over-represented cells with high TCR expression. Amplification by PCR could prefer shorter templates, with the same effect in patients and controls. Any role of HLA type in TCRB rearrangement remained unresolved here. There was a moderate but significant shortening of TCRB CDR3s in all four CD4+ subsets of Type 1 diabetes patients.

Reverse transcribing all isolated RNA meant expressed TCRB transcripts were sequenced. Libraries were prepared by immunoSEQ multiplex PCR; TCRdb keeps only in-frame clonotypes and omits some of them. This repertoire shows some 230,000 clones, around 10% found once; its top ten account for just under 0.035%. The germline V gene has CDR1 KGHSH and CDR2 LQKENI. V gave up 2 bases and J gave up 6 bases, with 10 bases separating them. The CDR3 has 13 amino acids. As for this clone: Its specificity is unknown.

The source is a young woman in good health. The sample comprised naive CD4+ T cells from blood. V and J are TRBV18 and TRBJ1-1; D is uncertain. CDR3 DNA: TGTGCCAGCTCACCATCTACGATGGCTGAAGCTTTCTTT. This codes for CASSPSTMAEAFF. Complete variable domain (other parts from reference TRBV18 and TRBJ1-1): NAGVMQNPRHLVRRRGQEARLRCSPMKGHSHVYWYRQLPEEGLKFMVYLQKENIIDESGMPKERFSAEFPKEGPSILRIQQVVRGDSAAYFCASSPSTMAEAFFGQGTRLTVV.